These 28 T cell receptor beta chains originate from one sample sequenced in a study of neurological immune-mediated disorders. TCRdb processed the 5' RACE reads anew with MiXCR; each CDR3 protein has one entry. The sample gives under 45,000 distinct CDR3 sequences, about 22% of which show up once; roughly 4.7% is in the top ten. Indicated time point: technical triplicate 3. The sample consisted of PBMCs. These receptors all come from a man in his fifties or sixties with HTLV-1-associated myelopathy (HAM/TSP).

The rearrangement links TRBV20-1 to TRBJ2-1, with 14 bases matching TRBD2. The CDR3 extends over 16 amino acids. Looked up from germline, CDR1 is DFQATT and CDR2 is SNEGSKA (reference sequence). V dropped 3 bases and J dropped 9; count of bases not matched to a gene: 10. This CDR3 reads CSASDPGLAGAGEQFF. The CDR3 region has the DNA TGCAGTGCTAGTGATCCGGGACTAGCGGGAGCGGGTGAGCAGTTCTTC.

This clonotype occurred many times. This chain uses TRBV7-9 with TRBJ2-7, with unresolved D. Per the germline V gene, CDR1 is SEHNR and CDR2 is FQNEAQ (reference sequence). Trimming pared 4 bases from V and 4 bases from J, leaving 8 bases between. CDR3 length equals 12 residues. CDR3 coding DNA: TGTGCCAGCAGCTCCTTGTGGTACGAGCAGTACTTC. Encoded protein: CASSSLWYEQYF.

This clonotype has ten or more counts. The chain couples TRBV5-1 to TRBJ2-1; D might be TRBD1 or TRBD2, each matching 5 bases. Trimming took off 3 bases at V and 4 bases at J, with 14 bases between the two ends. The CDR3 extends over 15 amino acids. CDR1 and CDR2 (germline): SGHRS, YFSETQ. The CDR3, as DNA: TGCGCCAGCAGCTGGGACCAACCCTCTTACAATGAGCAGTTCTTC. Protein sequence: CASSWDQPSYNEQFF. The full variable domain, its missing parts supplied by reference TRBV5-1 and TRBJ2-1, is KAGVTQTPRYLIKTRGQQVTLSCSPISGHRSVSWYQQTPGQGLQFLFEYFSETQRNKGNFPGRFSGRQFSNSRSEMNVSTLELGDSALYLCASSWDQPSYNEQFFGPGTRLTVL.

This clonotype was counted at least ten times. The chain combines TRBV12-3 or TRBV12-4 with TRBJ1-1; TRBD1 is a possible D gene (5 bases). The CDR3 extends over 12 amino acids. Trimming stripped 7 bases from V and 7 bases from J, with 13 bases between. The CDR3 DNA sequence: TGTGCCAGCACCCGGGCAGGGAATGAAGCTTTCTTT. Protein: CASTRAGNEAFF.

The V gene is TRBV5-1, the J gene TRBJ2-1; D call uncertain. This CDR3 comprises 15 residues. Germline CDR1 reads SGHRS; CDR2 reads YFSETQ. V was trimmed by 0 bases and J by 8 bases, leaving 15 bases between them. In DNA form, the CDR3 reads TGCGCCAGCAGCTTGGTACAGAGTATGAGGCATGAGCAGTTCTTC. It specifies CASSLVQSMRHEQFF.

In nucleotides, the CDR3 is TGCGCCAGCAGCCAAGATATCCTGACTAAGTCAGCGGGAGACACCGGGGAGCTGTTTTTT. Protein: CASSQDILTKSAGDTGELFF. The rearrangement uses TRBV4-1 and TRBJ2-2, with 8 bases lining up with TRBD2. V was pared by 0 bases and J by 3 bases, with 15 bases of the junction left unmatched. The CDR3 runs 20 residues. The V gene's germline CDR1 is MGHRA and CDR2 YSYEKL.

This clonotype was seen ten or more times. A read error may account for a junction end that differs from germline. CDR3 in amino acids: CATSSHEQYF. The CDR3 DNA sequence: TGCGCCACCAGTAGCCACGAGCAGTACTTC. The chain links TRBV10-1 to TRBJ2-7; the D is unclear. This CDR3 has 10 residues. The germline CDR1 and CDR2 sequences are WNHNN and SYGVQD (reference sequence).

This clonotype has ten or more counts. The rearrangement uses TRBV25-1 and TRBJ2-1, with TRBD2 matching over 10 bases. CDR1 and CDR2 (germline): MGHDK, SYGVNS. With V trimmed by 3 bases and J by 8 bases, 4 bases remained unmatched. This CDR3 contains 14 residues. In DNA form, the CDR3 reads TGTGCCAGCAGTGATCTAGCGGGAGTCTATGAGCAGTTCTTC. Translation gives CASSDLAGVYEQFF.

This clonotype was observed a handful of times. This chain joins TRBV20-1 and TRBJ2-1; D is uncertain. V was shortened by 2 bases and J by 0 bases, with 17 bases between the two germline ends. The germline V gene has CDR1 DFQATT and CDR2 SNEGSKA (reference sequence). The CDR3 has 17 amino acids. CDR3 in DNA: TGCAGTGCTAGATCAGAGTCGAGTCGTCCCTCCTACAATGAGCAGTTCTTC. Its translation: CSARSESSRPSYNEQFF.

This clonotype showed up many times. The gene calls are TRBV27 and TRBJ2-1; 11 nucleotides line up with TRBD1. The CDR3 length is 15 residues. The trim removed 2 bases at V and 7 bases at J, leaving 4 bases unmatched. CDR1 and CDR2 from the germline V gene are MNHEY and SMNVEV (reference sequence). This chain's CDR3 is CASSLGQGAKNEQFF. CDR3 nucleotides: TGTGCCAGCAGTTTAGGACAGGGGGCGAAAAATGAGCAGTTCTTC.

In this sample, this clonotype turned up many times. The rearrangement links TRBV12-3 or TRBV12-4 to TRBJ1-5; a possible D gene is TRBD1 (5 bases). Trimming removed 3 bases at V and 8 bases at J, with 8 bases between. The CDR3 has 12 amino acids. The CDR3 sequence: CASSFAGEPQHF. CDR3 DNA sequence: TGTGCCAGCAGTTTTGCGGGGGAGCCCCAGCATTTT.

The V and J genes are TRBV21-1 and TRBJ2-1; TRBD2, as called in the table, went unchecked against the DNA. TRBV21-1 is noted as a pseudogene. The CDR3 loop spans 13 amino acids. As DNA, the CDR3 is TGTGCCAGCACTAGCGGGAAGGAGATTGAGCAGTTCTTC. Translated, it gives CASTSGKEIEQFF.

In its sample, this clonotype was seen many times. The CDR3 loop reads CASSLVGQGASGANVLTF. The CDR3, as DNA: TGTGCCAGCAGCTTGGTTGGACAGGGGGCTTCTGGGGCCAACGTCCTGACTTTC. The chain joins TRBV5-6 to TRBJ2-6; 11 positions agree with TRBD1. The CDR3 runs to 18 residues. J lost 1 base, V lost 0 bases, and 3 bases had no gene match. Germline CDR1 and CDR2: SGHDT and YYEEEE.

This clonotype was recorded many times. CDR3 nucleotides: TGTGCCATCAGTGCCAGTCTCGGTAGCGGGAATCCGGAGACCCAGTACTTC. Its protein product is CAISASLGSGNPETQYF. The chain links TRBV10-3 to TRBJ2-5; 8 bases are a match to TRBD2. Germline assignment: CDR1 ENHRY and CDR2 SYGVKD. CDR3 length equals 17 residues. V was pared by 4 bases and J by 5 bases, with 15 bases of the junction left unmatched.

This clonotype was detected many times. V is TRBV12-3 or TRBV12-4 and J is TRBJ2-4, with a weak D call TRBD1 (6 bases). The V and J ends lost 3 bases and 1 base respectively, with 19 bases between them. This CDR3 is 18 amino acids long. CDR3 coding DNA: TGTGCCAGCAGTTTTTACTTGGGGCAGGGGTCGGCCAAAAACATTCAGTACTTC. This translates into CASSFYLGQGSAKNIQYF.

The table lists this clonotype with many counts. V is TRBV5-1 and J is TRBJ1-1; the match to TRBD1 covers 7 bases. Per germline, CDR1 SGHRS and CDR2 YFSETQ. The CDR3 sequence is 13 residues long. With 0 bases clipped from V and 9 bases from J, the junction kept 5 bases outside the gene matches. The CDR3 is CASSLGGTAKAFF. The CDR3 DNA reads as TGCGCCAGCAGCTTGGGAGGGACAGCTAAAGCTTTCTTT.

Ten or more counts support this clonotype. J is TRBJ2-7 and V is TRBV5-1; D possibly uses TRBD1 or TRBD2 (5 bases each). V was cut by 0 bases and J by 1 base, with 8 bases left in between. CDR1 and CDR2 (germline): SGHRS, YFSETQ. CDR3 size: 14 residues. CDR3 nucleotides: TGCGCCAGCAGCTTGGCCGGGGCTTCCTACGAGCAGTACTTC. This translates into CASSLAGASYEQYF.

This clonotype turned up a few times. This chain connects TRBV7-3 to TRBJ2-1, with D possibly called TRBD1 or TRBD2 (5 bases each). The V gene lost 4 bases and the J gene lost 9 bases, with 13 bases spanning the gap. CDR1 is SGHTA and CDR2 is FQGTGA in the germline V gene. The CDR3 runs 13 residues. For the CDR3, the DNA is TGTGCCAGCAGCTCGCTGGGGACCGGTGAGCAGTTCTTC. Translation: CASSSLGTGEQFF.

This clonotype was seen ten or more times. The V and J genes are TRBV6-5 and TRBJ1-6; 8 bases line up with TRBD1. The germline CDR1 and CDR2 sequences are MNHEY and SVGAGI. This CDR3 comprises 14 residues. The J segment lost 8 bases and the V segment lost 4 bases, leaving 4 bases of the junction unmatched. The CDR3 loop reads CASSSGTGYSPLHF. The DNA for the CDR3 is TGTGCCAGCAGTTCCGGGACAGGTTATTCACCCCTCCACTTT.

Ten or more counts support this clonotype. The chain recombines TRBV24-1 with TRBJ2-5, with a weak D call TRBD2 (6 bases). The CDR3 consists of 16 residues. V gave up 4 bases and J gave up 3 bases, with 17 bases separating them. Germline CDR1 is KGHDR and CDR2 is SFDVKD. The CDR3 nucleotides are TGTGCCACCAGTGACGATAGGCAGGGAGGCGAAGAGACCCAGTACTTC. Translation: CATSDDRQGGEETQYF.

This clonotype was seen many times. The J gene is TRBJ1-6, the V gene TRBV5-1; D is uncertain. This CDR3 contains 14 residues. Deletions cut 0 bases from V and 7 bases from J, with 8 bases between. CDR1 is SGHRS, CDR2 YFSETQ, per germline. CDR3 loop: CASSLGQRNSPLHF. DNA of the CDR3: TGCGCCAGCAGCTTGGGCCAGCGGAATTCACCCCTCCACTTT.

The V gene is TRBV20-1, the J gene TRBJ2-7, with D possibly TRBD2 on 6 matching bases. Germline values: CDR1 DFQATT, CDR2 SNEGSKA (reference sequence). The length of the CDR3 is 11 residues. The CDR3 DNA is TGCAGGGGGGACTTGGGGTACGAGCAGTACTTC. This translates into CRGDLGYEQYF.

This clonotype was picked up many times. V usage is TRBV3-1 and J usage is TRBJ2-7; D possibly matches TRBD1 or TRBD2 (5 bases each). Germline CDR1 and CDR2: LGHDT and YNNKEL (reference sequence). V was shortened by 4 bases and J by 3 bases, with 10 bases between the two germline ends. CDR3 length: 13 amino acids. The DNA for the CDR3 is TGTGCCAGCAGCCCGGGACCTCACTACGAGCAGTACTTC. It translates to CASSPGPHYEQYF.

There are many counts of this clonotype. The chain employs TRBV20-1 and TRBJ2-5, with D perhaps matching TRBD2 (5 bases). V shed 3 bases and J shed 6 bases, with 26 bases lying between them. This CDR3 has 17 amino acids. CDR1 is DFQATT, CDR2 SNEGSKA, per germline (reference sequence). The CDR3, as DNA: TGCAGTGCTAGTCCACCGGGTAGCGCCCCTTACCCGAAGACCCAGTACTTC. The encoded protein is CSASPPGSAPYPKTQYF.

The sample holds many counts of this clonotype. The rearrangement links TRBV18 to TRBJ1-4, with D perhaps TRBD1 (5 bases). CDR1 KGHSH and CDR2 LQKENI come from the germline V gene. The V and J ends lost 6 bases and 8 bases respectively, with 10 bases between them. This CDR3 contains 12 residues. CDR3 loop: CASSQGGEKLFF. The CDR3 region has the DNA TGTGCCAGCTCTCAGGGAGGCGAAAAACTGTTTTTT. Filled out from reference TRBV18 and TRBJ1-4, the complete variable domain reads NAGVMQNPRHLVRRRGQEARLRCSPMKGHSHVYWYRQLPEEGLKFMVYLQKENIIDESGMPKERFSAEFPKEGPSILRIQQVVRGDSAAYFCASSQGGEKLFFGSGTQLSVL.

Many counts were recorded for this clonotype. CDR3 coding DNA: TGCAGCGTCGGACAGCGCAACGAGCAGTACTTC. This gives the protein CSVGQRNEQYF. The chain has TRBV29-1 and TRBJ2-7; tentative D call: TRBD1 (6 bases). CDR3 length: 11 amino acids. With 6 bases removed from V and 5 bases from J, the gap between germline ends came to 11 bases. In germline, CDR1 is SQVTM, CDR2 ANQGSEA.

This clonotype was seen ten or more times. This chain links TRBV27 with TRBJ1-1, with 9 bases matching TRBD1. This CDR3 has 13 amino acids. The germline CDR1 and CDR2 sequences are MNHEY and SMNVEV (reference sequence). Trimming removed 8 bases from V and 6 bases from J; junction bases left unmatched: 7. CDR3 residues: CASGTRDRAEAFF. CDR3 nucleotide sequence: TGTGCCAGCGGCACTCGGGACAGGGCTGAAGCTTTCTTT.

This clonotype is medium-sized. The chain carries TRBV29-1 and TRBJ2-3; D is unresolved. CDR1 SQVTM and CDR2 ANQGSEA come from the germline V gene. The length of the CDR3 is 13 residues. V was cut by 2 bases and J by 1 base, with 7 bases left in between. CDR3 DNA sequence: TGCAGCGTTGAAAGGTCAGGCACAGATACGCAGTATTTT. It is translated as CSVERSGTDTQYF.